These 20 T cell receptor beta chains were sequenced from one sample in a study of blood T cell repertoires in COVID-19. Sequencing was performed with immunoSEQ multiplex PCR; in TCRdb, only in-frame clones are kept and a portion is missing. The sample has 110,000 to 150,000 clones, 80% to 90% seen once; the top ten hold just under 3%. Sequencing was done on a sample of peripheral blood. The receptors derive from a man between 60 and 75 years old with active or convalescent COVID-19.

The CDR3 loop reads CASQSSGGQIRTQYF. The CDR3 DNA follows: TGTGCCAGCCAATCGTCCGGGGGGCAGATTCGTACGCAGTATTTT. V gene TRBV28 combines with J gene TRBJ2-3; TRBD2 is a possible D gene (7 bases). This CDR3 is built from 15 residues. Germline values: CDR1 MDHEN, CDR2 SYDVKM. V lost 8 bases to trimming and J lost 8 bases, with 23 bases between them.

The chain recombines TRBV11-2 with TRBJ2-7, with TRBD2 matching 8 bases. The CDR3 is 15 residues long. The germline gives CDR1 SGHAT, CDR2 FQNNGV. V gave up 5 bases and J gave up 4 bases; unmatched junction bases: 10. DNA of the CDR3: TGTGCCAGCAGCCGGCTGATAGCGGGGTCGTACGAGCAGTACTTC. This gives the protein CASSRLIAGSYEQYF.

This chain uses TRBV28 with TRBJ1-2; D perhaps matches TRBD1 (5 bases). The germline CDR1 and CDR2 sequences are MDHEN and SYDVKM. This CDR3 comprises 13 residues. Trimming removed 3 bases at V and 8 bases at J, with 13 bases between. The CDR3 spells CASSFRAGHGYTF. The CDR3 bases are TGTGCCAGCAGTTTTCGGGCAGGGCACGGCTACACCTTC.

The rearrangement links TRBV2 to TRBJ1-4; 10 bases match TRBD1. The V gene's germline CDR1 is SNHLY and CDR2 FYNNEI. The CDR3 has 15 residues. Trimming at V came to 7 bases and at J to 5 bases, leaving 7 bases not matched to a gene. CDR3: CASTRDRGRNEKLFF. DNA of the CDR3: TGTGCCAGCACCAGGGACAGGGGACGAAATGAAAAACTGTTTTTT.

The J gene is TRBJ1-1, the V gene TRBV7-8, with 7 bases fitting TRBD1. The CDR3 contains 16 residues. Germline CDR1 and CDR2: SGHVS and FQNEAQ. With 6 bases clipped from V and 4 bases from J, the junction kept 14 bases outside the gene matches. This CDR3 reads CASRPFRPGGTTEAFF. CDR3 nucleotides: TGTGCCAGCAGACCCTTCCGGCCAGGGGGGACCACTGAAGCTTTCTTT. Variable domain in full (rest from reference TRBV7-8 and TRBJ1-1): GAGVSQSPRYKVAKRGQDVALRCDPISGHVSLFWYQQALGQGPEFLTYFQNEAQLDKSGLPSDRFFAERPEGSVSTLKIQRTQQEDSAVYLCASRPFRPGGTTEAFFGQGTRLTVV.

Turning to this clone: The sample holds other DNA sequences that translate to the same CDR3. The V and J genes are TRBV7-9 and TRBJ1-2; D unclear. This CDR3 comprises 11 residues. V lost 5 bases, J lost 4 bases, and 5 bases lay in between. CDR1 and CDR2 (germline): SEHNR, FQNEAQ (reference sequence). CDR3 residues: CASSLLYGYTF. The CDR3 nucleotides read TGTGCCAGCAGCCTCCTCTATGGCTACACCTTC.

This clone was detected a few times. The CDR3 bases are TGTGCCAGCAGCCAAGGACAGGGTAGCTCACCCCTCCACTTT. Translating it yields CASSQGQGSSPLHF. The chain carries TRBV6-5 and TRBJ1-6, with 8 bases fitting TRBD1. The CDR3 runs to 14 residues. V lost 6 bases and J lost 10; bases outside the gene matches: 8. Germline CDR1 MNHEY, CDR2 SVGAGI.

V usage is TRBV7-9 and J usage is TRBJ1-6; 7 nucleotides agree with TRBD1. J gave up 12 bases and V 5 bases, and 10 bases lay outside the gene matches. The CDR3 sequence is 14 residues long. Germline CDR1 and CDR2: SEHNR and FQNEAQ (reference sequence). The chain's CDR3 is CASSPSTGRGPLHF. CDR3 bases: TGTGCCAGCAGCCCGTCGACAGGGCGTGGACCCCTCCACTTT.

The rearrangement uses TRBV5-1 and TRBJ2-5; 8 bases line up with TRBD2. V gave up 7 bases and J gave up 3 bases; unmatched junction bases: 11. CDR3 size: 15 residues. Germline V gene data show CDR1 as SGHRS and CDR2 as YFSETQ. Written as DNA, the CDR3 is TGCGCCAGCTCCCCCGGGGGGGGGAGAGAAGAGACCCAGTACTTC. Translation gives CASSPGGGREETQYF. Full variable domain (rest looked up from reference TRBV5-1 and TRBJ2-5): KAGVTQTPRYLIKTRGQQVTLSCSPISGHRSVSWYQQTPGQGLQFLFEYFSETQRNKGNFPGRFSGRQFSNSRSEMNVSTLELGDSALYLCASSPGGGREETQYFGPGTRLLVL.

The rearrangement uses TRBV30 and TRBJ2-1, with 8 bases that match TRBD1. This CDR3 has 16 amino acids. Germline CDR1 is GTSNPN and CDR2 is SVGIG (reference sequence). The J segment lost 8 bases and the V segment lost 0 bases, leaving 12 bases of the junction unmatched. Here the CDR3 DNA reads TGTGCCTGGAGTGTAAAGGGACAGGCAAGAGGGCATGAGCAGTTCTTC. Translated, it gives CAWSVKGQARGHEQFF.

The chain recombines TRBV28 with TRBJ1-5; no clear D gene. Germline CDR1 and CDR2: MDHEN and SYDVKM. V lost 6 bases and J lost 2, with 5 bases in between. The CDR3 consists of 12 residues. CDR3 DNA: TGTGCCAGCAGGAGGGGCAATCAGCCCCAGCATTTT. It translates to CASRRGNQPQHF.

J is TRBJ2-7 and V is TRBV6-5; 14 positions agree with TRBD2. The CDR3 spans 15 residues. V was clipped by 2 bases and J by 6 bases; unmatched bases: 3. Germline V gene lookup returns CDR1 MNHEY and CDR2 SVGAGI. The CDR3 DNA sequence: TGTGCCAGCAGTTACGGGACTAGCGGGAGCGTCGAGCAGTACTTC. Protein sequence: CASSYGTSGSVEQYF.

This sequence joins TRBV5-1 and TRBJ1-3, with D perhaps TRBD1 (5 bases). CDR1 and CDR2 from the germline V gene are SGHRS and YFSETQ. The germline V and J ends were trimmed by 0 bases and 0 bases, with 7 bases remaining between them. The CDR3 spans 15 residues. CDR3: CASSLEGNSGNTIYF. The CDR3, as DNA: TGCGCCAGCAGCTTGGAGGGGAACTCTGGAAACACCATATATTTT.

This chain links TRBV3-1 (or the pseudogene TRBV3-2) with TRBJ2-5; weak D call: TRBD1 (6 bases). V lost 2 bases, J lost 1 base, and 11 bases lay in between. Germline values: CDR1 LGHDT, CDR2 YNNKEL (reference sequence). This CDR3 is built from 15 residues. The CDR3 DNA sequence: TGTGCCAGCAGCCAACGGACAGCCCTCCAAGAGACCCAGTACTTC. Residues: CASSQRTALQETQYF.

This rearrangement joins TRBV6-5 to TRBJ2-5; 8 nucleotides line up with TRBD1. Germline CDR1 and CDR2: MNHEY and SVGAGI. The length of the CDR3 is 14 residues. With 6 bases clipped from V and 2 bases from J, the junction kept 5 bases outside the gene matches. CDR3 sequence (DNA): TGTGCCAGCAGCCTTACAGGGGGGCAAGAGACCCAGTACTTC. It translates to CASSLTGGQETQYF.

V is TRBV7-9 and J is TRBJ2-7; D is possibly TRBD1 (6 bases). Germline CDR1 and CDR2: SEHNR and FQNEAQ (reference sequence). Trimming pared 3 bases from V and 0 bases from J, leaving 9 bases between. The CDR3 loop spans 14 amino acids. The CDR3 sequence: CASSFGTISYEQYF. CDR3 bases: TGTGCCAGCAGCTTCGGGACAATCTCCTACGAGCAGTACTTC. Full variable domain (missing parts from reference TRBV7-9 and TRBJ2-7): DTGVSQNPRHKITKRGQNVTFRCDPISEHNRLYWYRQTLGQGPEFLTYFQNEAQLEKSRLLSDRFSAERPKGSFSTLEIQRTEQGDSAMYLCASSFGTISYEQYFGPGTRLTVT.

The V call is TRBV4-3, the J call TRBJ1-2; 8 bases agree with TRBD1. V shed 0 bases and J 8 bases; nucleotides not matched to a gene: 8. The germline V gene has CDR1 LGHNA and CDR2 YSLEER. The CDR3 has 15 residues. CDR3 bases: TGCGCCAGCAGCCAAGAGACGACAGGGGACTCCGGCTACACCTTC. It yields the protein CASSQETTGDSGYTF.

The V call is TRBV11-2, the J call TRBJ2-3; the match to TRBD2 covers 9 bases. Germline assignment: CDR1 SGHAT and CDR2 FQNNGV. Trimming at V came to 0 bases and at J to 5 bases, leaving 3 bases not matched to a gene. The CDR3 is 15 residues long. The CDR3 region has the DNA TGTGCCAGCAGCTTAGATAGCGGGGGCGGAGATACGCAGTATTTT. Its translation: CASSLDSGGGDTQYF.

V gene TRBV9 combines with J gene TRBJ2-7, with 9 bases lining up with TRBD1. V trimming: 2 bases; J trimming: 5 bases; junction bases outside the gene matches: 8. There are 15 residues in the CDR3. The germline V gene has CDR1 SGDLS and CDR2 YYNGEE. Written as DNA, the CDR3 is TGTGCCAGCAGCGTGATGGGGACAGGGTCCCACGAGCAGTACTTC. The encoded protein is CASSVMGTGSHEQYF.

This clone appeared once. The DNA for the CDR3 is TGTGCCAGCAGTGGGTTGGGACTAGCGGGGGGCAGCGCAGATACGCAGTATTTT. This sequence encodes CASSGLGLAGGSADTQYF. V usage is TRBV5-6 and J usage is TRBJ2-3; 15 nucleotides line up with TRBD2. Germline CDR1 SGHDT, CDR2 YYEEEE. The trim removed 5 bases at V and 4 bases at J, leaving 11 bases unmatched. The CDR3 runs to 18 residues.